This T cell receptor (beta chain) originates from a study of blood T cells in healthy people across ages. The study, taken as a whole, reports: Age brought a roughly linear fall in TCR beta diversity measured per million T cells.

Trimming cost V 5 bases and J 6 bases, with 30 bases left between them. This CDR3 region has 19 residues. Germline CDR1 reads MNHEY; CDR2 reads SVGEGT. A sample-barcoded 5' primer and a J-beta primer mix were used in a second PCR of roughly 7 to 11 cycles. Every cDNA molecule carried a tag from a template-switch adaptor bearing 12 random nucleotides. TCRdb itself ran the 5' RACE reads through MiXCR, one entry per CDR3 protein. The sample has 1.5 million or so distinct CDR3 sequences; roughly 43% are singletons. With respect to this clonotype: Its matching antigen is unknown.

The sequencing input was blood. The sequence was obtained from a woman younger than 30 in good health. V and J are TRBV6-2 or TRBV6-3 and TRBJ2-3; D not resolved. CDR3 nucleotide sequence: TGTGCCAGCAGTCCCCCGGGCACCACAGATACGCATACAAGGGATACGCAGTATTTT. Translation gives CASSPPGTTDTHTRDTQYF.